These 27 T cell receptor beta chains came from one sample sequenced in a study of T cell responses to AZD1222 COVID-19 vaccine. Only in-frame clones appear in the TCRdb table, and some are missing; sequencing was by immunoSEQ multiplex PCR. Among 110,000 or so clones listed, 70% to 90% were seen once. The sequencing here drew on peripheral blood, taken on day 0 of AZD1222 vaccination. The origin of the receptors is an adult in good health.

Concerning this clone: The same CDR3 arises from other DNA sequences in this sample as well. The chain links TRBV18 to TRBJ2-2; D call uncertain. Germline values: CDR1 KGHSH, CDR2 LQKENI. The CDR3 extends over 13 amino acids. The V end was cut by 3 bases, the J end by 4 bases, with 6 bases between. The CDR3 here is CASSPPGTGELFF. CDR3 nucleotides: TGTGCCAGCTCACCTCCGGGCACCGGGGAGCTGTTTTTT.

This sequence joins TRBV7-9 and TRBJ2-7, with unresolved D. The CDR3 has 14 residues. Germline CDR1 and CDR2: SEHNR and FQNEAQ (reference sequence). Trimming removed 6 bases at V and 0 bases at J, with 12 bases between. The CDR3 DNA is TGTGCCAGCAGTTCAATTGTAAGCTCCTACGAGCAGTACTTC. Its translation: CASSSIVSSYEQYF. The complete variable domain, with remaining parts taken from reference TRBV7-9 and TRBJ2-7, reads DTGVSQNPRHKITKRGQNVTFRCDPISEHNRLYWYRQTLGQGPEFLTYFQNEAQLEKSRLLSDRFSAERPKGSFSTLEIQRTEQGDSAMYLCASSSIVSSYEQYFGPGTRLTVT.

The V and J genes are TRBV5-4 and TRBJ2-5; unclear D gene. The germline V gene encodes CDR1 SGHNT and CDR2 YYREEE (reference sequence). Trimming removed 4 bases at V and 4 bases at J, with 14 bases between. The CDR3 is 14 residues long. Written as DNA, the CDR3 is TGTGCCAGCAGCCCCGGGCCCCGTGGAGAGACCCAGTACTTC. This translates into CASSPGPRGETQYF.

The chain recombines TRBV29-1 with TRBJ2-3, with 7 nucleotides matching TRBD1. This CDR3 comprises 14 residues. The germline CDR1 and CDR2 sequences are SQVTM and ANQGSEA. The junction had 9 bases not matched to a gene; V was cut back by 6 bases and J by 3 bases. The CDR3 region is CSVNRGSWTDTQYF. The CDR3 nucleotides are TGCAGCGTAAACAGGGGCTCTTGGACAGATACGCAGTATTTT.

This chain connects TRBV5-1 to TRBJ2-6; a weak D match, TRBD1 (6 bases). Trimming removed 1 base at V and 3 bases at J, with 20 bases between. Germline-derived CDR1 and CDR2 are SGHRS and YFSETQ. The CDR3 loop spans 19 amino acids. CDR3: CASSLLTGLGKGGANVLTF. Here the CDR3 DNA reads TGCGCCAGCAGCTTGTTGACAGGCCTGGGGAAAGGTGGGGCCAACGTCCTGACTTTC.

The chain recombines TRBV11-3 with TRBJ2-7, with 11 positions matching TRBD2. Germline loops: CDR1 SGHNT, CDR2 YENEEA. V lost 5 bases to trimming and J lost 0 bases; unmatched junction nucleotides: 9. The CDR3 contains 17 residues. CDR3 nucleotide sequence: TGTGCCAGCAGCCCAACAAGACTAGCGGGGAGCTCCTACGAGCAGTACTTC. Residues: CASSPTRLAGSSYEQYF.

The rearrangement uses TRBV5-1 and TRBJ2-3, with TRBD2 identical over 10 bases. V was pared by 0 bases and J by 4 bases, with 5 bases of the junction left unmatched. CDR1 and CDR2 from the germline V gene are SGHRS and YFSETQ. The CDR3 has 16 amino acids. The CDR3 is CASSLGLLAGSDTQYF. The DNA for the CDR3 is TGCGCCAGCAGCTTGGGTCTACTAGCGGGGTCAGATACGCAGTATTTT. Full variable domain (missing parts from reference TRBV5-1 and TRBJ2-3): KAGVTQTPRYLIKTRGQQVTLSCSPISGHRSVSWYQQTPGQGLQFLFEYFSETQRNKGNFPGRFSGRQFSNSRSEMNVSTLELGDSALYLCASSLGLLAGSDTQYFGPGTRLTVL.

The rearrangement joins TRBV4-3 to TRBJ1-3, with D tentatively TRBD1 (5 bases). Germline values: CDR1 LGHNA, CDR2 YSLEER. The CDR3 loop spans 16 amino acids. V was pared by 0 bases and J by 2 bases, with 11 bases between. The chain's CDR3 is CASSQESRRAGNTIYF. The CDR3 DNA reads as TGCGCCAGCAGCCAAGAAAGTCGCAGGGCTGGAAACACCATATATTTT.

The chain joins TRBV6-6 to TRBJ1-2, with D maybe TRBD1 (5 bases). V dropped 6 bases and J dropped 1 base, with 30 bases sitting between them. The length of the CDR3 is 20 residues. The V gene's germline CDR1 is MNHNY and CDR2 SVGAGI (reference sequence). In DNA form, the CDR3 reads TGTGCCAGCAGCCTACTCCCGCCTTACAGGCCGTTAAAGGATAACTATGGCTACACCTTC. It encodes CASSLLPPYRPLKDNYGYTF.

This chain uses TRBV7-2 with TRBJ1-3; no definite D call. The germline V gene has CDR1 SGHTA and CDR2 FQGNSA. This CDR3 comprises 16 residues. Trimming stripped 5 bases from V and 0 bases from J, with 14 bases between. The CDR3 DNA reads as TGTGCCAGCAGCCCCCGTGAAGGAAACTCTGGAAACACCATATATTTT. Protein product: CASSPREGNSGNTIYF.

The chain recombines TRBV11-3 with TRBJ2-7, with 9 bases fitting TRBD1. There are 17 residues in the CDR3. V was clipped by 5 bases and J by 3 bases; unmatched bases: 14. Germline CDR1 SGHNT, CDR2 YENEEA. The CDR3 DNA reads TGTGCCAGCAGCCACGGACAGGGGTCAATTGTCGGCTACGAGCAGTACTTC. It yields the protein CASSHGQGSIVGYEQYF. Full variable domain (outside the CDR3, taken from reference TRBV11-3 and TRBJ2-7): EAGVVQSPRYKIIEKKQPVAFWCNPISGHNTLYWYLQNLGQGPELLIRYENEEAVDDSQLPKDRFSAERLKGVDSTLKIQPAELGDSAVYLCASSHGQGSIVGYEQYFGPGTRLTVT.

This chain uses TRBV5-8 with TRBJ2-3; D is possibly TRBD2 (6 bases). Germline V gene data show CDR1 as SGHTS and CDR2 as YDEGEE. The ends were cut back, 7 bases at V and 0 bases at J, with 12 bases in the middle. This CDR3 comprises 14 residues. The CDR3 here is CASPSVTSTDTQYF. The CDR3 DNA reads TGTGCCAGCCCTAGCGTCACTAGCACAGATACGCAGTATTTT.

This chain joins TRBV12-3 or TRBV12-4 and TRBJ2-7; D call uncertain. V was trimmed by 8 bases and J by 4 bases, leaving 15 bases between them. CDR3 size: 13 residues. The chain's CDR3 is CASRPPSLYEQYF. In DNA form, the CDR3 reads TGTGCCAGCCGGCCGCCGAGTTTATACGAGCAGTACTTC.

This chain joins TRBV7-3 and TRBJ1-1; TRBD1 matches 8 bases. V shed 1 base and J 0 bases; nucleotides not matched to a gene: 13. The CDR3 runs 19 residues. Per the germline V gene, CDR1 is SGHTA and CDR2 is FQGTGA. CDR3 nucleotide sequence: TGTGCCAGCAGCTTAAAACCCGGGACAGGAGATACAATGAACACTGAAGCTTTCTTT. It translates to CASSLKPGTGDTMNTEAFF.

The chain recombines TRBV29-1 with TRBJ2-5; 7 nucleotides match TRBD2. The V gene end was trimmed by 3 bases and the J gene end by 5 bases; junction bases not matched to a gene: 0. The CDR3 extends over 11 amino acids. Germline CDR1 reads SQVTM; CDR2 reads ANQGSEA. CDR3 protein: CSVEGGETQYF. In DNA form, the CDR3 reads TGCAGCGTTGAGGGGGGGGAGACCCAGTACTTC.

The rearrangement uses TRBV28 and TRBJ1-2, with 9 bases matching TRBD1. V lost 0 bases and J lost 4; bases outside the gene matches: 0. The CDR3 contains 14 residues. Germline V gene data show CDR1 as MDHEN and CDR2 as SYDVKM. The CDR3 DNA sequence: TGTGCCAGCAGTTTATGGGACAGGGGCTATGGCTACACCTTC. Amino acid sequence: CASSLWDRGYGYTF.

The chain combines TRBV28 with TRBJ1-6; maybe TRBD1 (5 bases). This CDR3 comprises 14 residues. Per the germline V gene, CDR1 is MDHEN and CDR2 is SYDVKM. V was pared by 7 bases and J by 2 bases, with 9 bases between. CDR3 sequence reads: CASNEGTYNSPLHF. The DNA of the CDR3 is TGTGCCAGCAATGAGGGGACCTATAATTCACCCCTCCACTTT.

The chain couples TRBV7-6 to TRBJ2-3; TRBD2 agrees at 11 bases. The CDR3 sequence is 17 residues long. The V segment lost 5 bases and the J segment 2 bases; nucleotides outside the gene matches: 9. The germline gives CDR1 SGHVS, CDR2 FNYEAQ. For the CDR3, the DNA is TGTGCCAGCAGCGTAGGACTAGCGGGTGGATTCACAGATACGCAGTATTTT. Residues: CASSVGLAGGFTDTQYF.

The V call is TRBV30, the J call TRBJ1-5; D perhaps matches TRBD1 (5 bases). Trimming stripped 3 bases from V and 6 bases from J, with 15 bases between. Germline CDR1 reads GTSNPN; CDR2 reads SVGIG (reference sequence). The CDR3 extends over 14 amino acids. The CDR3 reads CAWSLNGGSQPQHF. CDR3 nucleotides: TGTGCCTGGAGCCTAAACGGGGGGAGTCAGCCCCAGCATTTT.

The chain links TRBV5-6 to TRBJ2-7; TRBD2 agrees at 7 bases. This CDR3 region has 15 residues. Germline V CDR1 and CDR2: SGHDT, YYEEEE. With V trimmed by 5 bases and J by 3 bases, 11 bases remained unmatched. The CDR3 nucleotides are TGTGCCAGCAGGGCCTTAGCGGGCGGAATCTACGAGCAGTACTTC. The encoded protein is CASRALAGGIYEQYF.

J is TRBJ2-7 and V is TRBV11-2; D may be TRBD1 or TRBD2 (6 bases each). The CDR3 is 17 residues long. The V and J ends lost 1 base and 6 bases respectively, with 22 bases between them. CDR1 and CDR2 (germline): SGHAT, FQNNGV. Here the CDR3 DNA reads TGTGCCAGCAGCTTAGTAGGGGGGACCGCTCTAACCCTCGAGCAGTACTTC. Translating it yields CASSLVGGTALTLEQYF.

CDR3 in DNA: TGTGCCAGCAGCCGAGGATTTGCGTGGTCTAGCGGGTTTTCTAGCTCCTACGAGCAGTACTTC. The encoded protein is CASSRGFAWSSGFSSSYEQYF. V gene TRBV13 combines with J gene TRBJ2-7; 8 bases are a match to TRBD2. Germline CDR1 and CDR2: PRHDT and FYEKMQ (reference sequence). The V and J ends lost 5 bases and 0 bases, in that order; junction bases with no gene match: 24. The CDR3 consists of 21 residues.

The V and J genes are TRBV19 and TRBJ2-7; 12 bases map to TRBD2. Trimming at V came to 5 bases and at J to 5 bases, leaving 7 bases not matched to a gene. This CDR3 has 15 residues. CDR1 LNHDA and CDR2 SQIVND come from the germline V gene (reference sequence). The CDR3 DNA reads as TGTGCCAGTAGTTCGGGACTAGCGGGTGTCGACGAGCAGTACTTC. Residues: CASSSGLAGVDEQYF. Full variable domain (rest looked up from reference TRBV19 and TRBJ2-7): DGGITQSPKYLFRKEGQNVTLSCEQNLNHDAMYWYRQDPGQGLRLIYYSQIVNDFQKGDIAEGYSVSREKKESFPLTVTSAQKNPTAFYLCASSSGLAGVDEQYFGPGTRLTVT.

The chain carries TRBV27 and TRBJ1-1; D call uncertain. CDR3 size: 16 residues. Germline values: CDR1 MNHEY, CDR2 SMNVEV (reference sequence). V lost 7 bases to trimming and J lost 0 bases, with 18 bases between them. CDR3 sequence (DNA): TGTGCCAGCATTGTACCCGGCAGAACAATGAACACTGAAGCTTTCTTT. It specifies CASIVPGRTMNTEAFF.

V and J are TRBV7-9 and TRBJ1-2; weak D call: TRBD1 (6 bases). There are 14 residues in the CDR3. The V and J ends lost 4 bases and 8 bases respectively, with 17 bases between them. Germline loops: CDR1 SEHNR, CDR2 FQNEAQ (reference sequence). Here the CDR3 reads CASSSQQGRDGYTF. The CDR3 nucleotides are TGTGCCAGCAGCTCTCAACAGGGTCGGGACGGCTACACCTTC.

The chain carries TRBV18 and TRBJ2-1; 10 bases agree with TRBD1. Germline CDR1 is KGHSH and CDR2 is LQKENI. With V trimmed by 6 bases and J by 9 bases, 11 bases remained unmatched. The CDR3 consists of 15 residues. The CDR3 loop reads CASSPGQGSRGEQFF. In nucleotides, the CDR3 is TGTGCCAGCTCTCCGGGACAGGGGAGTCGTGGTGAGCAGTTCTTC.

V gene TRBV19 combines with J gene TRBJ1-5; a weak D match, TRBD1 (6 bases). Trimming removed 1 base at V and 2 bases at J, with 15 bases between. This CDR3 region has 17 residues. Germline CDR1 and CDR2: LNHDA and SQIVND (reference sequence). The CDR3 here is CASSIAQRGRGNQPQHF. DNA for the CDR3: TGTGCCAGTAGTATAGCTCAAAGGGGGAGAGGCAATCAGCCCCAGCATTTT.